This section outlines one TCR beta chain sequence together with its context. Its target is not known. This sample is drawn from a study of blood T cells in healthy people across ages. Study in general: Template switching caught about one barcoded beta molecule for each two T cells. Overall study findings and caveats: Significant beta diversity loss was already apparent by age 40, declining roughly linearly.

The germline gives CDR1 MGHDK, CDR2 SYGVNS. V was pared by 1 base and J by 6 bases, with 12 bases between. This CDR3 is built from 14 residues. A sample-barcoded 5' primer and a J-beta primer mix were used in a second PCR of roughly 7 to 11 cycles. Tags on each cDNA molecule came from a template-switch adaptor with 12 random nucleotides. TCRdb processed the 5' RACE reads anew with MiXCR; each CDR3 protein has one entry. The sample lists about 640,000 distinct CDR3 sequences, 45% to 65% occurring once. The TCR was taken from a man in his sixties in good health. The chain couples TRBV25-1 to TRBJ1-2; no reliable D call. The sample comprised blood. The CDR3 sequence: CASSELGHRDGYTF. CDR3 sequence (DNA): TGTGCCAGCAGTGAATTGGGCCACAGAGATGGCTACACCTTC.